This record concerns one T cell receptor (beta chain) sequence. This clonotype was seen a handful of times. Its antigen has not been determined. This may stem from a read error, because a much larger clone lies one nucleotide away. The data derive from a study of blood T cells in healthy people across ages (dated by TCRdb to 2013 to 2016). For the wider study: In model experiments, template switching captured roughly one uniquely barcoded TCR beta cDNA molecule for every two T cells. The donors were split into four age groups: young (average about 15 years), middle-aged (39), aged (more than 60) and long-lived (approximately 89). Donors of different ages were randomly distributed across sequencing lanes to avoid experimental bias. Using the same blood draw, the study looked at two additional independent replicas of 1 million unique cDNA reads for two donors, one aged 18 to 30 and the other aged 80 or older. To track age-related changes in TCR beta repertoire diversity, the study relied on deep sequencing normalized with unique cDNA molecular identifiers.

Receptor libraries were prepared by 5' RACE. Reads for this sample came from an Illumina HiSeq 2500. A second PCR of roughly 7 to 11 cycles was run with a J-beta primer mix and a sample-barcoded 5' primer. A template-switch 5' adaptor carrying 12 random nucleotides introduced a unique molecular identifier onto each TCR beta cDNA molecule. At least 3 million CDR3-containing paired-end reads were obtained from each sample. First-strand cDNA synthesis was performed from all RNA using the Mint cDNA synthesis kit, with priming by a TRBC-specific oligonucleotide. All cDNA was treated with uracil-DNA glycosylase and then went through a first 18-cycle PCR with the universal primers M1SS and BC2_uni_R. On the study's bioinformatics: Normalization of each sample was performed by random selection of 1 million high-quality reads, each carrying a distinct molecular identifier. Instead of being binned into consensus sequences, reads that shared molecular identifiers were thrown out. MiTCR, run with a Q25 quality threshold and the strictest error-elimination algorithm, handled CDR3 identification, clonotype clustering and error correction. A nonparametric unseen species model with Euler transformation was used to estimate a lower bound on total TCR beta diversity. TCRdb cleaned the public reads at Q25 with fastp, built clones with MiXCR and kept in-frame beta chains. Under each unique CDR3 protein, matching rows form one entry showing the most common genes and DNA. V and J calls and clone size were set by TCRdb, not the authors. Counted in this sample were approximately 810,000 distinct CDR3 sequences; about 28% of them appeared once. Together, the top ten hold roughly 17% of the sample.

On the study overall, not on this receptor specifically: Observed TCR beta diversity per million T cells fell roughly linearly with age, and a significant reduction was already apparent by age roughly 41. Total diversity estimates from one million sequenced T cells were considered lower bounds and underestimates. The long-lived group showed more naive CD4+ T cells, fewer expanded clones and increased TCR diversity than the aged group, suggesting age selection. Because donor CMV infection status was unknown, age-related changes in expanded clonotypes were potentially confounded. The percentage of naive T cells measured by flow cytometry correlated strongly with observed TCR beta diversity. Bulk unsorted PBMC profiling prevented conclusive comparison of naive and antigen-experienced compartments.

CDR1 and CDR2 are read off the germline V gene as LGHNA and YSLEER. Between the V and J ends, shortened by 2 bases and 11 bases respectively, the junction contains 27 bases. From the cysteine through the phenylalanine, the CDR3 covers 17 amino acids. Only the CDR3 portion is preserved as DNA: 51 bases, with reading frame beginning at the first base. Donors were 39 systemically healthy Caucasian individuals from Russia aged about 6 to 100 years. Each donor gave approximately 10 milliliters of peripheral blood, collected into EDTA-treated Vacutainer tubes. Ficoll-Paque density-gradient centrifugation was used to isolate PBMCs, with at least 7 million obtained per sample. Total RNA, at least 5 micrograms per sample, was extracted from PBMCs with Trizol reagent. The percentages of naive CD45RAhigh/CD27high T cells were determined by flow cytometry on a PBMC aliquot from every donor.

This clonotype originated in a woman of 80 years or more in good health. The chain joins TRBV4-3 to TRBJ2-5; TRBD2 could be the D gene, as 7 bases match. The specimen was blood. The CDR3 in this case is CASSQYYRGAGNNEQYF. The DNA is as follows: TGCGCCAGCAGCCAATATTACCGGGGGGCCGGGAACAATGAGCAGTACTTC.